The T cell receptor beta chain under discussion was sequenced for a study of blood T cell repertoires in COVID-19. Study at large: Spain, Italy and the United States supplied samples that represented acute and convalescent COVID-19.

The CDR3 covers 17 residues. Using immunoSEQ multiplex PCR, the repertoire was profiled, and TCRdb retains in-frame clones only, with some absent. This table holds a few hundred thousand clones, almost 90% found once. The specimen sequenced was peripheral blood. The clonotype comes from a woman aged 55-69 years with COVID-19, enrolled during active disease. This chain joins TRBV21-1 and TRBJ1-3; the table's D gene call, TRBD1, was not cross checked with the DNA. TRBV21-1 is deemed a pseudogene. The CDR3 DNA is TGTGCCAGCAGCAAAGAAATGACAGGGAACTCTGGAAACACCATATATTTT. Protein sequence: CASSKEMTGNSGNTIYF.